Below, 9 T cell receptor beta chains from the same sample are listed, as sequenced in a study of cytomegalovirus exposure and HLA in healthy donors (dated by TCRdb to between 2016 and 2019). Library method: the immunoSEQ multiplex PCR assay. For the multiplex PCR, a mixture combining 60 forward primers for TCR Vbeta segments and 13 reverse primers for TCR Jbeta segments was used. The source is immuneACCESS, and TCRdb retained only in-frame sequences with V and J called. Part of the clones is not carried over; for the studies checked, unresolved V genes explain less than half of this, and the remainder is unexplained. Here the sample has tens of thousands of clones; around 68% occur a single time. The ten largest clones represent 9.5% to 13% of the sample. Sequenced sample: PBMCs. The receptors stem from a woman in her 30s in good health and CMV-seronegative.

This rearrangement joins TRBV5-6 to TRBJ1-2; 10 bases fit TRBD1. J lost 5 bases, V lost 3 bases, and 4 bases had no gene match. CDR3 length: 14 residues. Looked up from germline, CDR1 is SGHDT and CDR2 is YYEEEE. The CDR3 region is CASSSRTGGYGYTF. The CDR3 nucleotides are TGTGCCAGCAGCTCCAGGACAGGGGGTTATGGCTACACCTTC.

The DNA for the CDR3 is TGTGCCTGGAGTGTCGGGACAGGGATTGATCAGCCCCAGCATTTT. Its translation: CAWSVGTGIDQPQHF. The V gene is TRBV30, the J gene TRBJ1-5; TRBD1 agrees at 9 bases. The CDR3 runs 15 residues. Trimming at V came to 0 bases and at J to 5 bases, leaving 5 bases not matched to a gene. The germline V gene has CDR1 GTSNPN and CDR2 SVGIG (reference sequence).

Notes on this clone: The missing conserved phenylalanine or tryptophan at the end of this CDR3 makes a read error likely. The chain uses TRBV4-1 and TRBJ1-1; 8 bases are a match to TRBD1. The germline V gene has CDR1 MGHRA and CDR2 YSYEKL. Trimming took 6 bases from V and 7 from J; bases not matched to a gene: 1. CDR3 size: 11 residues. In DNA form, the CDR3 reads TGCGCCAGCAGAACAGGGGGTGAAGCTTTCGTT. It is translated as CASRTGGEAFV.

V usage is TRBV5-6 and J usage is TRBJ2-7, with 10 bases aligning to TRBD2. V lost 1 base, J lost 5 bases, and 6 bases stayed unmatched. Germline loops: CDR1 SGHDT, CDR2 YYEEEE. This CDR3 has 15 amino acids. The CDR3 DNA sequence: TGTGCCAGCAGCTTGAGGTCTAGCGGGGGCCACGAGCAGTACTTC. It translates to CASSLRSSGGHEQYF.

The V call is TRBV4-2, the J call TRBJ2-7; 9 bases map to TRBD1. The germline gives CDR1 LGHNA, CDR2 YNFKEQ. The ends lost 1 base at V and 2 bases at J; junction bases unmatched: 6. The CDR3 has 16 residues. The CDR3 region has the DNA TGTGCCAGCAGCCAAGGCCGGGGACAGGGAGCCTACGAGCAGTACTTC. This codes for CASSQGRGQGAYEQYF.

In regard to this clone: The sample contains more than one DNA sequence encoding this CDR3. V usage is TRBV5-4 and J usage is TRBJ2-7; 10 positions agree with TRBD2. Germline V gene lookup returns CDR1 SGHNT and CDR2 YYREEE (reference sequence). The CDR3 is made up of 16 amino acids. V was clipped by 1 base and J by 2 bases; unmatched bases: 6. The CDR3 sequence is CASSLSPSGGAYEQYF. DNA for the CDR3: TGTGCCAGCAGCTTGTCCCCTAGCGGGGGAGCCTACGAGCAGTACTTC.

The CDR3 loop reads CASGGQGDLYEQYF. As DNA, the CDR3 is TGTGCCAGCGGAGGACAGGGAGATCTTTACGAGCAGTACTTC. The chain has TRBV7-9 and TRBJ2-7; TRBD1 matches 8 bases. Germline CDR1 is SEHNR and CDR2 is FQNEAQ (reference sequence). J was trimmed by 4 bases and V by 8 bases; bases with no gene match: 10. This CDR3 is 14 amino acids long. Full variable domain (missing parts from reference TRBV7-9 and TRBJ2-7): DTGVSQNPRHKITKRGQNVTFRCDPISEHNRLYWYRQTLGQGPEFLTYFQNEAQLEKSRLLSDRFSAERPKGSFSTLEIQRTEQGDSAMYLCASGGQGDLYEQYFGPGTRLTVT.

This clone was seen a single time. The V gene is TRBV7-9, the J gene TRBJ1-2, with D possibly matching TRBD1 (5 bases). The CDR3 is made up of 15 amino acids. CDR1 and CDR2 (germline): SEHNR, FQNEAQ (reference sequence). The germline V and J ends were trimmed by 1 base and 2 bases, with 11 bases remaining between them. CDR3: CASSLEGRRNYGYTF. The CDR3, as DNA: TGTGCCAGCAGCTTAGAGGGGAGGCGGAACTATGGCTACACCTTC.

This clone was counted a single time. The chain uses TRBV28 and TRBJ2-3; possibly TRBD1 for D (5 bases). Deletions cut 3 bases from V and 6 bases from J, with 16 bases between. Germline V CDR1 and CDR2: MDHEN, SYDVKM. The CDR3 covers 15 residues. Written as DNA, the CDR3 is TGTGCCAGCAGTTTTTGGGGCAGTAGGGTTGATACGCAGTATTTT. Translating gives CASSFWGSRVDTQYF.